The 5 T cell receptor beta chains below all came from one sample that was sequenced in a study of vaccination effects on CD4 cells after COVID-19. Repertoires were generated with immunoSEQ multiplex PCR, while TCRdb's copy carries only in-frame clones and drops some. The table shows tens of thousands of clones, with 60% to 80% occurring only once. For these receptors, no antigen is known. Antigen-specific CD4+ T cells were expanded with viral peptide pools in the ViraFEST assay before sequencing. Subsequent to a culture period of roughly 11 days, CD4+ T cells were isolated. Neither prior SARS-CoV-2 infection nor positive nucleocapsid antibodies were present in the vaccine recipients. Sample: CD4+ T cells from PBMCs cultured with HCoV-OC43 spike peptides, taken before COVID-19 vaccination. Subset denoted: HCoV-OC43 spike overlapping peptide pool stimulation. The receptors derive from a human donor who received a COVID-19 vaccine.

The chain employs TRBV18 and TRBJ2-2; 8 bases line up with TRBD1. The CDR3 length is 16 residues. J was trimmed by 5 bases and V by 3 bases; bases with no gene match: 8. Germline loops: CDR1 KGHSH, CDR2 LQKENI. The CDR3 DNA is TGTGCCAGCTCACCTCAAGGGACAGGCGGGACCGGGGAGCTGTTTTTT. The encoded protein is CASSPQGTGGTGELFF.

Here the CDR3 DNA reads TGTGCCAGCAGCAGGGCTAAGGGACTGCAAAAAGAGACCCAGTACTTC. Translation gives CASSRAKGLQKETQYF. This rearrangement joins TRBV5-8 to TRBJ2-5, with D perhaps matching TRBD2 (6 bases). The V end was cut by 4 bases, the J end by 3 bases, with 19 bases between. Germline assignment: CDR1 SGHTS and CDR2 YDEGEE. CDR3 length: 16 residues.

The chain is built from TRBV19 and TRBJ1-5; D might be TRBD1 (5 bases). V was pared by 5 bases and J by 6 bases, with 11 bases between. CDR3 length: 13 amino acids. From germline, CDR1 is LNHDA and CDR2 SQIVND (reference sequence). The CDR3 is CASSDEGVQPQHF. DNA of the CDR3: TGTGCCAGTAGTGACGAAGGGGTTCAGCCCCAGCATTTT.

This chain's CDR3 is CASSLSPLSETEAFF. The CDR3 nucleotides read TGTGCCAGCAGCTTGTCCCCTTTGTCGGAAACTGAAGCTTTCTTT. The rearrangement uses TRBV5-5 and TRBJ1-1; D remains ambiguous. CDR3 length equals 15 residues. With 1 base removed from V and 5 bases from J, the gap between germline ends came to 15 bases. The V gene's germline CDR1 is SGHKS and CDR2 YYEKEE (reference sequence).

The chain combines TRBV6-2 or TRBV6-3 with TRBJ2-1; D is ambiguous. The CDR3 covers 16 residues. Trimming took 2 bases from V and 0 from J, leaving 11 bases between them. The germline V gene has CDR1 MNHEY and CDR2 SVGEGT. The CDR3 spells CASSYGWRSSYNEQFF. CDR3 coding DNA: TGTGCCAGCAGTTACGGGTGGAGAAGCTCCTACAATGAGCAGTTCTTC.